The T cell receptor beta chain under discussion was sequenced for a study of blood T cell repertoires in COVID-19. As for the study in general: T cells, B-cell-depleted T cells, or PBMCs supplied cDNA or gDNA.

Unmatched junction bases numbered 6, after V lost 3 bases and J lost 7 bases. The CDR3 is 15 residues long. Germline V gives CDR1 SGHVS, CDR2 FQNEAQ. This clone was detected once. Original analysis: Amplifying reference gene primers gave estimates of nucleated cell counts. This table comes from immunoSEQ multiplex PCR, and its TCRdb copy is limited to in-frame clones, with some not included. D and trimming were read from the DNA, whereas the V and J calls and clone size are those reported in that table. The sample yields 150,000 to 200,000 clones, roughly 90% seen once. The rearrangement joins TRBV7-8 to TRBJ2-1; 10 bases align to TRBD2. The clonotype was recovered from a man aged 55-75 years with active or convalescent COVID-19. Sequencing was done on a sample of peripheral blood. CDR3 DNA sequence: TGTGCCAGCAGCTTCGCTAGCGGGAGTTTTAATGAGCAGTTCTTC. This codes for CASSFASGSFNEQFF.